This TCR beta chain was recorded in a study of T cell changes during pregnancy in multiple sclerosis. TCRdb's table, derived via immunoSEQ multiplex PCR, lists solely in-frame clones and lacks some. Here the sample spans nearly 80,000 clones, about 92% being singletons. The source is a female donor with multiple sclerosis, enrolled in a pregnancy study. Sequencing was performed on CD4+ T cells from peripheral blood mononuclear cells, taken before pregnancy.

The CDR3 loop is CASSLSGQPYEQYF. CDR3 bases: TGCGCCAGCAGCTTGTCGGGACAGCCCTACGAGCAGTACTTC. J is TRBJ2-7 and V is TRBV5-1, with 7 bases that match TRBD1. V lost 1 base and J lost 2; bases outside the gene matches: 3. This CDR3 is 14 amino acids long. The V gene's germline CDR1 is SGHRS and CDR2 YFSETQ.